Many counts were recorded for the clone carrying this TCR beta chain. TCRdb called the 5' RACE reads again in MiXCR, with one record for every CDR3 protein. The table records 550,000 to 800,000 distinct CDR3 sequences, under 8.5% of them present only once. Per germline, CDR1 KGHDR and CDR2 SFDVKD. The length of the CDR3 is 13 residues. V lost 7 bases and J lost 1, with 8 bases in between. This entry belongs to a study of identical twins. The sample was also linked to a second study, of yellow fever vaccine responses in identical twins.

V is TRBV24-1 and J is TRBJ2-3; the D is unclear. The clonotype comes from a woman younger than 30 in good health. Sequencing used PBMCs. The CDR3 spells CATRDGGTDTQYF. The CDR3 DNA reads TGTGCCACCAGGGACGGAGGCACAGATACGCAGTATTTT.